The TCR beta chain under discussion was sequenced for a study of cytomegalovirus exposure and HLA in healthy donors (dated 2017 in TCRdb). Study-wide context: In an earlier analysis of around 540 of the donors, around 290 Gb of sequence data and 117 million unique TCR beta sequences from 180 million or so T cells were reported. The T cell repertoires of 700 or so subjects were profiled by immunosequencing and related to cytomegalovirus serostatus. All discovery cohort repertoires had been generated using a single sequencing platform. The genetic ancestry cluster associated with self-reported Caucasian donors included approximately 85% of the roughly 380 genotyped donors. Genome-wide SNP genotypes for about 60% of the roughly 700 donors were used in a later genetic analysis, which treated that subset as a discovery cohort. To study patterns of TCR occurrence, a later analysis re-analyzed previously published TCR beta repertoires from around 670 donors and added high-resolution HLA genotyping. The study aimed to test whether signatures of past pathogen exposure could be identified by cataloging public T cell receptors. An early release covering more than 500 HLA-typed donors comprised approximately 300 gigabases of sequencing data and 65 million to 100 million unique TCR sequences. High-throughput TCR immunosequencing, statistical association of individual TCRs with disease status, and machine learning were combined to predict cytomegalovirus infection status. A separate validation cohort of roughly 130 different subjects was used in addition to the roughly 700-subject first cohort. The number of donors typed differed by locus, with 629-630 for A, B, C, DRB1 and DQB1, around 500 for DQA1, 600 to 610 for DPA1, and around 460 for DPB1. Both class I and class II loci were covered by HLA typing, at four-digit resolution. To decide whether each TCR beta V gene segment behaved as functional or pseudogenic, an earlier analysis of approximately 620 of the donors relied on high-throughput TCR beta sequencing. Donor age, sex, ethnicity and CMV serostatus were collected together with the repertoire data. About five DR-DQ haplotypes were handled as single units for association and clustering because linkage in the cohort was strong. Among 300 to 500 genotyped donors of the cohort, an average of about 240,000 unique TCR beta nucleotide sequences was sequenced per donor, of which about 18% were non-productive. In the later analysis, no new phenotypic data were used to find candidate immune exposures; instead, reliance was placed on TCR beta sequences and their occurrence across donors. The investigation overall reported the following: Because counts were too low, seventeen rarely observed V segments, including chromosome 9 orphons, were excluded from the earlier analysis of about 500 of the donors. The authors suggested that the approach could potentially be generalized to other disease states and immunological phenotypes. Three of the identified cytomegalovirus-associated TCR beta chains were confirmed in vitro to be specific for cytomegalovirus antigens. According to a later analysis, parvovirus B19, influenza, CMV and Epstein-Barr virus appeared linked to several top co-occurrence clusters. According to a later analysis, TCR association rates differed among HLA loci, with DRB1 alleles showing the most associated TCRs and HLA-C alleles showing the fewest. In a later analysis, HLA-associated TCR beta chains showed more clonal expansion and lower generation probabilities than non-associated chains that were equally common. A cluster of highly shared sequence variants was judged likely to be a technical artifact of the sequencing pipeline. Compared with the roughly 700-donor mean, donors in an Asian-associated ancestry cluster had fewer N-insertions in productive TCRs, according to a later genetic analysis. A further reported finding was that TCR beta sequences accurately predicted the HLA-A and HLA-B alleles for most subjects in the first cohort. In an earlier analysis of 587 of the donors, most TCR beta V segments appeared in productive rearrangements about 87% or about 30% of the time, broadly matching IMGT annotations. At a false discovery rate of 0.05, a later analysis linked fewer than 20,000 TCR beta sequences to specific HLA alleles. Some IMGT-functional V segments, including TRBV6-2 and TRBV6-3, could not be distinguished by the 87-base-pair reads and were therefore excluded. The study gave a list of under 200 TCR beta chains associated with cytomegalovirus. Because some donors lacked HLA typing at each locus, the association tests relied only on the typed subset. CMV serostatus was the only immune exposure information available for the cohort. In a later genetic analysis, a missense DCLRE1C variant was associated with V-gene and J-gene trimming of TCR beta chains, and the association was replicated in an independent cohort. Presence/absence analyses assumed roughly uniform sequencing depth across donors, an assumption that may not hold. Only TCR beta chains were sequenced in this cohort, and the absence of alpha or paired-chain data limited detectable features. According to a later analysis, most CMV-associated TCR beta chains appeared to be HLA-restricted, and the HLA associations seemed to be driven largely by CMV exposure. The classifier was reported to diagnose cytomegalovirus status with high specificity and sensitivity in both the original cohort and the validation cohort. Correlated functional status among segregating V segments might reflect linkage disequilibrium, but an unknown experimental factor could not be ruled out. Strong co-occurrence of HLA alleles, especially DR and DQ, made assigning TCR associations to individual alleles difficult. While some public TCRs were present in many individuals, most TCR sequences turned up only very rarely across donors.

CDR1 and CDR2 were assigned from the germline V gene as SGHDT and YYEEEE. The CDR3 numbers 13 residues from cysteine through phenylalanine. Here the CDR3 DNA is all that survives: 39 bases in frame from base 1. Between the V and J ends, shortened by 4 bases and 3 bases respectively, the junction contains 11 bases. The receptor library was made with the immunoSEQ multiplex PCR assay. For the multiplex PCR, a mixture combining 60 forward primers for TCR Vbeta segments and 13 reverse primers for TCR Jbeta segments was used. The CDR3 region of rearranged TCR beta genes was amplified from genomic DNA by a multiplex PCR assay. The amplified TCR beta libraries were sequenced on the Illumina HiSeq System as 87-base-pair reads. The authors' analysis ran thus. In a later analysis, tens of millions of unique TCR beta chains were counted across the 690 or so repertoires, and around 10 million of these chains were shared by at least two donors. Raw reads were error-corrected and collapsed into unique sequences with a nearest-neighbor algorithm that merged closely related sequences to remove PCR and sequencing errors. CDR3 sequences were aligned to IMGT reference sequences to assign V, D and J gene segments. Each retained sequence needed at least a six-nucleotide match to both a V gene segment and a J gene segment. A rearrangement was called productive if the CDR3 had no stop codons and remained in frame with V and J, and every other rearrangement was called non-productive. CDR3 was defined according to IMGT convention as the region running from the second conserved V-encoded cysteine to the conserved J-encoded phenylalanine. Sequences without an unambiguous match to a single V gene segment were excluded from the earlier analysis of about 630 of the donors. An earlier analysis of fewer than 750 of the donors classified V segments as functional when productive rearrangements were above 56.7% and as segregating when the standard deviation between donors was above 5%. To diagnose cytomegalovirus status from the catalog of TCR beta chain sequences, a statistical classification framework was built. In a later analysis, TCR nucleotide sequences were compared against IMGT/GENE-DB human TR gene sequences so that V and J genes could be assigned. Using the TCRdist pipeline, a later analysis assigned CDR3 sequences along with most-parsimonious VDJ recombination scenarios. In a later analysis, every TCR beta chain was defined by the combination of its CDR3 amino acid sequence and its V-gene family, and reads without a unique V-gene family were dropped. To address suspected cross-contamination and a sequencing artifact, a later analysis removed 592 highly shared, low-generation-probability nucleotide sequences. In a later analysis, a clonal expansion index was calculated for each public chain from normalized within-repertoire ranks of inferred template counts. Generation probabilities in a later analysis came from a VDJ recombination model fitted to out-of-frame rearrangements, and those results were checked against IGoR. A later analysis scored TCR-TCR, TCR-HLA and TCR-CMV co-occurrence with hypergeometric tests, applying a repertoire-size bias correction to TCR pairs. To estimate false discovery rates, a later analysis permuted the HLA or CMV assignments 20 times. In a later analysis, co-occurring TCRs were grouped using DBSCAN, and TCRdist sequence similarity was added for clustering within HLA-allele-positive subsets. Repertoires with fewer than 30,000 or more than 120,000 public chains, plus five repertoires with anomalous nucleotide sharing, were excluded from co-occurrence clustering. TCRdb carries this immuneACCESS record with in-frame sequences only. Its versions omit some clonotypes, under half of them owing to an unresolved V gene in the studies checked, with the rest unexplained. V, J and clone size were drawn from that table, and D and trimming were deduced from the DNA. This sample's records show over 55,000 clones. In total, the top ten clones hold roughly 15% of the sample.

With no count recorded, this clone is classed as medium-sized (0.01 to 0.1%) from frequency. Its antigen is not yet known. In total, about 650 healthy bone marrow donors made up the cohort. All cohort members were sampled while nominally healthy, although unrecorded immune exposures were likely present. The donor was CMV seronegative and was included in the group of 352 seronegative cohort members. Every donor gave a peripheral blood sample, and the peripheral blood mononuclear cells from that sample were used for TCR beta sequencing. The Qiagen DNeasy Blood Extraction Kit was used to extract genomic DNA from the blood cell samples.

This TCR was recovered from a boy younger than 18 in good health and CMV-seronegative. The sample comprised PBMCs. The sequence is built from TRBV5-6 and TRBJ2-7; perhaps TRBD2 is the D gene, with 5 bases matching. The sequence in DNA is TGTGCCAGCAGCCCCGGAGGCGTCTACGAGCAGTACTTC. It codes for CASSPGGVYEQYF.